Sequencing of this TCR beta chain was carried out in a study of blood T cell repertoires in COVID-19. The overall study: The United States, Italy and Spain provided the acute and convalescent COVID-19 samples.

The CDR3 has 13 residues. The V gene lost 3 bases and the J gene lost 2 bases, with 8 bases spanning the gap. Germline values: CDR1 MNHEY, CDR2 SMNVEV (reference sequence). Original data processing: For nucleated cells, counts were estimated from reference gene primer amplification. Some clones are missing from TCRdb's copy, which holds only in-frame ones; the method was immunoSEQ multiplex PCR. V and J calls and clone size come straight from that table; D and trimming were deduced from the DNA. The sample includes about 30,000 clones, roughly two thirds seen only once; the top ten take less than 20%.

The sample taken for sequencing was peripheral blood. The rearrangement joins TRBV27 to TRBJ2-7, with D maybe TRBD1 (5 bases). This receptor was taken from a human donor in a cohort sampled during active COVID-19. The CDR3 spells CASSFQGAYEQYF. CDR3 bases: TGTGCCAGCAGTTTCCAGGGCGCCTACGAGCAGTACTTC.